The 20 T cell receptor beta chains in this list originate from one sample, sequenced in a study of siplizumab effects on memory and regulatory T cells (dated by TCRdb to between 2019 and 2020). The method was the immunoSEQ multiplex PCR assay. The immuneACCESS repertoire file appears here via TCRdb, limited to in-frame rearrangements. These files lack a portion of the clones; in checked studies, under half of the deficit traces to unresolved V genes, and the cause of the others is not known. The sample includes around 100,000 clones, with 94% observed a single time. The ten largest account for over 1% of the sample. The sample consisted of non-Treg CD4+ T cells sorted from blood. The intended sense of this specimen's cell subset or site label: FACS-sorted unstimulated CD4+ non-regulatory T cells. Source of these receptors: a human donor in good health.

V is TRBV11-2 and J is TRBJ2-7; 14 bases are a match to TRBD2. Germline V gene data show CDR1 as SGHAT and CDR2 as FQNNGV. J was trimmed by 7 bases and V by 2 bases; bases with no gene match: 7. The CDR3 loop spans 16 amino acids. Written as DNA, the CDR3 is TGTGCCAGCAGCTTACCGGGACTAGCGGGAGCTCGTGAGCAGTACTTC. It codes for CASSLPGLAGAREQYF.

The CDR3 coding sequence is TGCGCCAGCAGCCAACGGGACAGCTATGGCTACACCTTC. Translation: CASSQRDSYGYTF. The genes are TRBV4-1 and TRBJ1-2; 7 nucleotides match TRBD1. V shed 2 bases and J 4 bases; nucleotides not matched to a gene: 1. CDR1 MGHRA and CDR2 YSYEKL come from the germline V gene. The CDR3 is 13 amino acids.

V usage is TRBV5-1 and J usage is TRBJ2-3, with D perhaps matching TRBD1 or TRBD2 (5 bases each). From germline, CDR1 is SGHRS and CDR2 YFSETQ. The CDR3 spans 14 residues. Trimming took 4 bases from V and 0 from J, leaving 9 bases between them. In DNA, the CDR3 is TGCGCCAGCAGCCGGGACGCTAGCACAGATACGCAGTATTTT. It codes for CASSRDASTDTQYF. Variable domain in full (rest from reference TRBV5-1 and TRBJ2-3): KAGVTQTPRYLIKTRGQQVTLSCSPISGHRSVSWYQQTPGQGLQFLFEYFSETQRNKGNFPGRFSGRQFSNSRSEMNVSTLELGDSALYLCASSRDASTDTQYFGPGTRLTVL.

The chain couples TRBV7-2 to TRBJ2-3, with TRBD2 matching 7 bases. This CDR3 spans 18 amino acids. J gave up 8 bases and V 0 bases, and 17 bases lay outside the gene matches. Germline lookup yields CDR1 SGHTA and CDR2 FQGNSA. Here the CDR3 DNA reads TGTGCCAGCAGCTTAGCGGGGGGGGGAACCCTATATGTGGGTACGCAGTATTTT. Its protein product is CASSLAGGGTLYVGTQYF. Together with reference TRBV7-2 and TRBJ2-3, the CDR3 gives the full variable domain: GAGVSQSPSNKVTEKGKDVELRCDPISGHTALYWYRQSLGQGLEFLIYFQGNSAPDKSGLPSDRFSAERTGGSVSTLTIQRTQQEDSAVYLCASSLAGGGTLYVGTQYFGPGTRLTVL.

The CDR3 region is CASSTSAMGGYTF. The CDR3 region has the DNA TGTGCCAGCAGCACCTCAGCGATGGGTGGCTACACCTTC. The chain links TRBV7-9 to TRBJ1-2; no definite D call. Germline CDR1 reads SEHNR; CDR2 reads FQNEAQ (reference sequence). The CDR3 is made up of 13 amino acids. V was shortened by 5 bases and J by 7 bases, with 14 bases between the two germline ends.

CDR3 in amino acids: CASSRWLAGGRGAKNIQYF. The CDR3 nucleotides read TGTGCCAGCAGTCGATGGCTAGCGGGAGGCCGGGGGGCCAAAAACATTCAGTACTTC. The chain couples TRBV27 to TRBJ2-4; 11 bases are shared with TRBD2. CDR3 size: 19 residues. From germline, CDR1 is MNHEY and CDR2 SMNVEV (reference sequence). The V segment lost 5 bases and the J segment 1 base; nucleotides outside the gene matches: 13.

V gene TRBV28 combines with J gene TRBJ1-2, with TRBD1 as a possible D gene (6 bases). This CDR3 spans 14 amino acids. V was pared by 4 bases and J by 4 bases, with 13 bases between. Looked up from germline, CDR1 is MDHEN and CDR2 is SYDVKM. The CDR3 nucleotides read TGTGCCAGCAGTTCCCCGCGGGGGCTCTATGGCTACACCTTC. Translated: CASSSPRGLYGYTF.

The V gene is TRBV28, the J gene TRBJ2-3; 9 bases match TRBD2. J was trimmed by 6 bases and V by 6 bases; bases with no gene match: 25. CDR1 is MDHEN and CDR2 is SYDVKM in the germline V gene. This CDR3 spans 20 amino acids. CDR3 nucleotide sequence: TGTGCCAGCAGCTTCCTACGTAGACTGGGACTTAGCGGGAGTCGGGATACGCAGTATTTT. It yields the protein CASSFLRRLGLSGSRDTQYF.

The chain couples TRBV2 to TRBJ2-3; TRBD1 is a possible D gene (5 bases). The CDR3 is made up of 14 amino acids. The germline gives CDR1 SNHLY, CDR2 FYNNEI. V was pared by 7 bases and J by 4 bases, with 15 bases between. The CDR3 reads CASKGRVGSDTQYF. The CDR3 DNA sequence: TGTGCCAGCAAGGGCAGGGTTGGATCAGATACGCAGTATTTT.

The rearrangement links TRBV5-1 to TRBJ2-1, with 8 bases lining up with TRBD1. Germline V gene sequence: CDR1 SGHRS, CDR2 YFSETQ. V gave up 0 bases and J gave up 7 bases; unmatched junction bases: 6. CDR3 length equals 15 residues. In DNA, the CDR3 is TGCGCCAGCAGCTTGGACGGACAGGGAATAAATGAGCAGTTCTTC. Its protein product is CASSLDGQGINEQFF.

The chain has TRBV7-2 and TRBJ2-5; TRBD2 matches at 14 bases. The V gene's germline CDR1 is SGHTA and CDR2 FQGNSA. V lost 5 bases, J lost 2 bases, and 4 bases stayed unmatched. The CDR3 is 16 residues long. CDR3 in DNA: TGTGCCAGCAGCATGACTAGCGGGAGGGGTCAAGAGACCCAGTACTTC. Its protein is CASSMTSGRGQETQYF.

DNA of the CDR3: TGTGCCAGCAGCCAAGTCCGGGGGGCCAACGTCCTGACTTTC. Amino acids: CASSQVRGANVLTF. The chain combines TRBV4-2 with TRBJ2-6, with D unclear. The CDR3 sequence is 14 residues long. CDR1 is LGHNA, CDR2 YNFKEQ, per germline. The V end was cut by 1 base, the J end by 4 bases, with 5 bases between.

The chain employs TRBV19 and TRBJ2-3, with a weak D call TRBD1 (5 bases). Germline V gene sequence: CDR1 LNHDA, CDR2 SQIVND (reference sequence). Trimming removed 7 bases from V and 3 bases from J, with 14 bases in between. The CDR3 has 14 amino acids. CDR3 in DNA: TGTGCCAGTATTGACAGCCGAGCGACAGATACGCAGTATTTT. Its translation is CASIDSRATDTQYF.

The V call is TRBV18, the J call TRBJ1-5, with D possibly matching TRBD1 (6 bases). Trimming left V 0 bases short and J 7 bases short, with 16 bases between. The CDR3 has 16 residues. Germline assignment: CDR1 KGHSH and CDR2 LQKENI. CDR3 region: CASSPPGAGGGQPQHF. CDR3 sequence (DNA): TGTGCCAGCTCACCACCGGGGGCAGGTGGAGGGCAGCCCCAGCATTTT.

This chain connects TRBV6-1 to TRBJ1-2; D is unclear. This CDR3 comprises 12 residues. The V end was cut by 2 bases, the J end by 6 bases, with 7 bases between. In germline, CDR1 is MNHNS, CDR2 SASEGT. CDR3 amino acids: CASSERRDGYTF. DNA for the CDR3: TGTGCCAGCAGTGAAAGGCGGGATGGCTACACCTTC.

The chain uses TRBV11-2 and TRBJ2-1; D is undetermined. V was pared by 5 bases and J by 7 bases, with 15 bases between. Germline V gives CDR1 SGHAT, CDR2 FQNNGV. This CDR3 region has 14 residues. For the CDR3, the DNA is TGTGCCAGCAGCATCCGAATCGGCGTGAATGAGCAGTTCTTC. Encoded protein: CASSIRIGVNEQFF.

The chain employs TRBV9 and TRBJ2-1; D uncertain. CDR3 length equals 15 residues. The germline gives CDR1 SGDLS, CDR2 YYNGEE. V gave up 4 bases and J gave up 0 bases, with 11 bases separating them. DNA for the CDR3: TGTGCCAGCAGCACCCGACTTAGCTCCTACAATGAGCAGTTCTTC. It is translated as CASSTRLSSYNEQFF.

The V call is TRBV4-1, the J call TRBJ2-4, with TRBD2 identical over 9 bases. CDR1 and CDR2 (germline): MGHRA, YSYEKL. There are 17 residues in the CDR3. V was clipped by 5 bases and J by 1 base; unmatched bases: 9. DNA of the CDR3: TGCGCCAGCAGCTCAAATAGCGGGAGTTGGGCCAAAAACATTCAGTACTTC. It is translated as CASSSNSGSWAKNIQYF.

The chain links TRBV11-2 to TRBJ2-3; TRBD2 might be the D (6 bases). Trimming took 2 bases from V and 5 from J, leaving 11 bases between them. The CDR3 has 14 amino acids. Germline V gives CDR1 SGHAT, CDR2 FQNNGV. This chain's CDR3 is CASSLWDSEDTQYF. Here the CDR3 DNA reads TGTGCCAGCAGCTTATGGGACTCGGAAGATACGCAGTATTTT.

The chain has TRBV29-1 and TRBJ1-2, with TRBD1 identical over 7 bases. Germline values: CDR1 SQVTM, CDR2 ANQGSEA. Unmatched junction bases numbered 7, after V lost 6 bases and J lost 6 bases. The length of the CDR3 is 12 residues. CDR3 in DNA: TGCAGCGTCGAACGGGACAGCCATGGCTACACCTTC. It translates to CSVERDSHGYTF. Filled out from reference TRBV29-1 and TRBJ1-2, the complete variable domain reads SAVISQKPSRDICQRGTSLTIQCQVDSQVTMMFWYRQQPGQSLTLIATANQGSEATYESGFVIDKFPISRPNLTFSTLTVSNMSPEDSSIYLCSVERDSHGYTFGSGTRLTVV.